This entry features one T cell receptor beta chain sequence. This is likely a read error, given that the CDR3 carries no conserved phenylalanine or tryptophan at its end. The sample is drawn from a study of blood T cell repertoires in COVID-19. At the level of the study: PBMCs, B-cell-depleted T cells, or T cells were the source of the cDNA or gDNA that made up the material.

The CDR3 has 16 amino acids. The germline CDR1 and CDR2 sequences are SGDLS and YYNGEE. The V and J ends lost 3 bases and 0 bases respectively, with 15 bases between them. Sequencing used immunoSEQ multiplex PCR; TCRdb keeps in-frame clones, though not all of them. The sample yields roughly 86,000 clones, about four fifths seen once. The chain couples TRBV9 to TRBJ1-2; D gene ambiguous. The sample taken for sequencing was peripheral blood. The source of this sequence is a human donor in a cohort sampled during active COVID-19. The CDR3 is CASSDLPTNANYGYTL. The DNA of the CDR3 is TGTGCCAGCAGCGACCTCCCCACCAACGCTAACTATGGCTACACCCTC.